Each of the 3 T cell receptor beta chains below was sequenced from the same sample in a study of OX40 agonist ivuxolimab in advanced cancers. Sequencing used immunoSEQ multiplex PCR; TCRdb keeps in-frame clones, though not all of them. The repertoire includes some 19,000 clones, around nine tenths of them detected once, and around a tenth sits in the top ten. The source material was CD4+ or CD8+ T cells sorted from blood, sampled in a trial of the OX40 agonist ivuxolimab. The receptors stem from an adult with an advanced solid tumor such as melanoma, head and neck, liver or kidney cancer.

The CDR3 nucleotides read TGCAGCGTTGAGGGACGCCAAGAGACCCAGTACTTC. Its translation is CSVEGRQETQYF. The J gene is TRBJ2-5, the V gene TRBV29-1; D possibly uses TRBD1 or TRBD2 (5 bases each). Germline lookup yields CDR1 SQVTM and CDR2 ANQGSEA. V lost 3 bases and J lost 1, with 6 bases in between. CDR3 length: 12 amino acids.

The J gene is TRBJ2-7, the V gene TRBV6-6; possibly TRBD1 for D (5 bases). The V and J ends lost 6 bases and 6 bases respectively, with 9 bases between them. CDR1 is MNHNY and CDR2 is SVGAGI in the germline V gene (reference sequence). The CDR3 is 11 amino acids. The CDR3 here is CASSQGFEQYF. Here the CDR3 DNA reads TGTGCCAGCAGCCAGGGTTTCGAGCAGTACTTC.

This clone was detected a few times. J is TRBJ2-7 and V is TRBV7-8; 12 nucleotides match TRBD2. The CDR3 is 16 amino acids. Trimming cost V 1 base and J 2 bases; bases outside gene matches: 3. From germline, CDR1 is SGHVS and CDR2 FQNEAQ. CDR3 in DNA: TGTGCCAGCAGCTTAGATCGGACTAGCGGGACCTACGAGCAGTACTTC. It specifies CASSLDRTSGTYEQYF. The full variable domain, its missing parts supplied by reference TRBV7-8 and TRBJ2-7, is GAGVSQSPRYKVAKRGQDVALRCDPISGHVSLFWYQQALGQGPEFLTYFQNEAQLDKSGLPSDRFFAERPEGSVSTLKIQRTQQEDSAVYLCASSLDRTSGTYEQYFGPGTRLTVT.